This passage covers 6 T cell receptor beta chains from one sample sequenced in a study of response to subunit inactivated influenza vaccine. Each CDR3 protein gets one entry after TCRdb re-called the RT-PCR reads with MiXCR. The sample lists some 150,000 distinct CDR3 sequences; 10% to 15% were seen once. The same sample was also used in a study of T cells expressing NK-cell markers. That study adds: The authors generated TCR beta cDNA through 5'RACE template switching with UMIs.

The sample here was CD8+ T cells sorted from PBMCs, taken approximately 12 days after vaccination. The receptor set was obtained from a man over 45 who received an inactivated influenza vaccine.

Many counts were recorded for this clonotype. In DNA form, the CDR3 reads TGTGCCAGCAGCTTAGTCACCGGGGAGCTGTTTTTT. Its protein is CASSLVTGELFF. This chain uses TRBV7-2 with TRBJ2-2; D not resolved. Germline CDR1 reads SGHTA; CDR2 reads FQGNSA. The CDR3 totals 12 residues. V lost 1 base to trimming and J lost 4 bases, with 1 base between them.

This clonotype has more than one count but fewer than ten. The chain combines TRBV27 with TRBJ2-2; 10 nucleotides agree with TRBD2. Trimming took 3 bases from V and 4 from J; bases not matched to a gene: 5. The CDR3 totals 16 residues. The V gene's germline CDR1 is MNHEY and CDR2 SMNVEV (reference sequence). This CDR3 is CASSFIAGGGTGELFF. The CDR3 nucleotides read TGTGCCAGCAGTTTTATAGCGGGGGGTGGCACCGGGGAGCTGTTTTTT.

This clonotype was detected only a few times. The J gene is TRBJ2-3, the V gene TRBV3-1; D is perhaps TRBD1 (5 bases). In germline, CDR1 is LGHDT, CDR2 YNNKEL (reference sequence). The CDR3 loop spans 14 amino acids. V was pared by 6 bases and J by 2 bases, with 12 bases between. CDR3 in amino acids: CASRPQGFTDTQYF. The CDR3 region has the DNA TGTGCCAGCAGGCCTCAGGGTTTCACAGATACGCAGTATTTT.

This clonotype has more than one count but fewer than ten. The chain links TRBV29-1 to TRBJ2-7, with 9 nucleotides matching TRBD2. The length of the CDR3 is 14 residues. The germline gives CDR1 SQVTM, CDR2 ANQGSEA. V lost 4 bases and J lost 0; bases outside the gene matches: 4. The CDR3: CSVASGASSYEQYF. In nucleotides, the CDR3 is TGCAGCGTTGCTAGCGGGGCCAGCTCCTACGAGCAGTACTTC.

V gene TRBV27 combines with J gene TRBJ2-1; TRBD2 matches at 11 bases. The CDR3 runs 15 residues. The ends lost 11 bases at V and 3 bases at J; junction bases unmatched: 9. CDR1 and CDR2 from the germline V gene are MNHEY and SMNVEV (reference sequence). CDR3 sequence: CAFGGLAVVYNEQFF. DNA of the CDR3: TGTGCCTTCGGGGGACTAGCGGTCGTCTACAATGAGCAGTTCTTC.

This clonotype was seen many times. The chain has TRBV7-8 and TRBJ2-1, with 10 bases that match TRBD2. Unmatched junction bases numbered 13, after V lost 8 bases and J lost 0 bases. CDR3 length: 18 amino acids. Per germline, CDR1 SGHVS and CDR2 FQNEAQ. Here the CDR3 reads CASHRLAGLTSSYNEQFF. CDR3 coding DNA: TGTGCCAGCCATAGACTAGCGGGTTTGACGAGCTCCTACAATGAGCAGTTCTTC.